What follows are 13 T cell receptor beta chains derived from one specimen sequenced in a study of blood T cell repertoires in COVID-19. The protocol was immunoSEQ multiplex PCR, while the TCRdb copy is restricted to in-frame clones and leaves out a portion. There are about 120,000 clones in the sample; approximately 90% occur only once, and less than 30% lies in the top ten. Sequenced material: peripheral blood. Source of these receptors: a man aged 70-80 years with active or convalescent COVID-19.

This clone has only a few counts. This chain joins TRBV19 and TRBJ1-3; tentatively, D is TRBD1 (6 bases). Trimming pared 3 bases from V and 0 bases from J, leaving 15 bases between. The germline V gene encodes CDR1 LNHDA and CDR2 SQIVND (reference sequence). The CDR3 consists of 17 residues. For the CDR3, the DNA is TGTGCCAGTAGTATTGGGGGCCCTTTCTCCTCTGGAAACACCATATATTTT. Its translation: CASSIGGPFSSGNTIYF.

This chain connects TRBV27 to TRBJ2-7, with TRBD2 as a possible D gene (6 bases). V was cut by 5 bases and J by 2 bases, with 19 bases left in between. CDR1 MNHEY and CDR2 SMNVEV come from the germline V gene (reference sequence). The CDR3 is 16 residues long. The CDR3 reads CASSTSGGTGAYEQYF. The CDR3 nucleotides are TGTGCCAGCAGTACCTCCGGCGGGACCGGGGCCTACGAGCAGTACTTC.

The CDR3 region is CASSPRESYGYTF. For the CDR3, the DNA is TGTGCCAGCAGCCCGAGAGAGTCCTATGGCTACACCTTC. This chain joins TRBV5-4 and TRBJ1-2; D gene uncertain. The CDR3 consists of 13 residues. CDR1 is SGHNT and CDR2 is YYREEE in the germline V gene (reference sequence). Trimming took 4 bases from V and 4 from J, leaving 11 bases between them.

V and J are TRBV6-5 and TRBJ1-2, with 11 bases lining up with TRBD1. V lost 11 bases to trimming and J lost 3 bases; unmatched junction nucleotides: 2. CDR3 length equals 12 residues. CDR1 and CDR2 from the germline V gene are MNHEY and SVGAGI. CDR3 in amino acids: CAGTGGYYGYTF. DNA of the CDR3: TGTGCCGGGACAGGGGGGTACTATGGCTACACCTTC.

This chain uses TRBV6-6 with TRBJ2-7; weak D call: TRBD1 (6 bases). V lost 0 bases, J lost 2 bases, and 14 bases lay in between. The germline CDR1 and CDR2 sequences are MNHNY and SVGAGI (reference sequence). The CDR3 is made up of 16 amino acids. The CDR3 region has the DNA TGTGCCAGCAGTTACTCGCCCCCCGGACAGACCTACGAGCAGTACTTC. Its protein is CASSYSPPGQTYEQYF.

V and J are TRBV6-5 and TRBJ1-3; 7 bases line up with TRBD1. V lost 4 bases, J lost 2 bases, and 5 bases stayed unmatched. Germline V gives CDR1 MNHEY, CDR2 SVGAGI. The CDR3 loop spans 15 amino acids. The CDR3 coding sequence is TGTGCCAGCAGTTCCCAAGACAGGGCTGGAAACACCATATATTTT. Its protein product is CASSSQDRAGNTIYF.

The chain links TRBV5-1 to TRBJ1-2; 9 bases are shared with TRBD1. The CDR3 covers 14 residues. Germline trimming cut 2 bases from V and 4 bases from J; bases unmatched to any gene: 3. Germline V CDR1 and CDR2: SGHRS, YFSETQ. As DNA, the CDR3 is TGCGCCAGCAGCTTAGAACAGGGGGCCTATGGCTACACCTTC. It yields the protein CASSLEQGAYGYTF.

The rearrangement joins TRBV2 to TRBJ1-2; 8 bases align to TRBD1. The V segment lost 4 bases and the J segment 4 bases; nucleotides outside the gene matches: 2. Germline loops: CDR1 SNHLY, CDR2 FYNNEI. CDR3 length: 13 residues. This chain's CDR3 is CASSAGTGYGYTF. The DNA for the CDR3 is TGTGCCAGCAGTGCCGGGACAGGCTATGGCTACACCTTC. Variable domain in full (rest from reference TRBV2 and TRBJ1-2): EPEVTQTPSHQVTQMGQEVILRCVPISNHLYFYWYRQILGQKVEFLVSFYNNEISEKSEIFDDQFSVERPDGSNFTLKIRSTKLEDSAMYFCASSAGTGYGYTFGSGTRLTVV.

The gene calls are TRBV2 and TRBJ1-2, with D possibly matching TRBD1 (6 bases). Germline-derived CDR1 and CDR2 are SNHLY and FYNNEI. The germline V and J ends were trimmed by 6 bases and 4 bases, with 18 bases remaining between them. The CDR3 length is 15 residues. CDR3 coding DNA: TGTGCCAGCAGCCGGGACAACTCCGCATCCTATGGCTACACCTTC. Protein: CASSRDNSASYGYTF. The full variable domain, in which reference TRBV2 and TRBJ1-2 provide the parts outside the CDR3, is EPEVTQTPSHQVTQMGQEVILRCVPISNHLYFYWYRQILGQKVEFLVSFYNNEISEKSEIFDDQFSVERPDGSNFTLKIRSTKLEDSAMYFCASSRDNSASYGYTFGSGTRLTVV.

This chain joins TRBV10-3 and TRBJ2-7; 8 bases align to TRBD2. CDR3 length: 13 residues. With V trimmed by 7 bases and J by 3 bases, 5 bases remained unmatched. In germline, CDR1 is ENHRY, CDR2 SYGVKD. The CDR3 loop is CAITGREDYEQYF. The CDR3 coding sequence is TGTGCCATCACGGGGCGGGAGGACTACGAGCAGTACTTC.

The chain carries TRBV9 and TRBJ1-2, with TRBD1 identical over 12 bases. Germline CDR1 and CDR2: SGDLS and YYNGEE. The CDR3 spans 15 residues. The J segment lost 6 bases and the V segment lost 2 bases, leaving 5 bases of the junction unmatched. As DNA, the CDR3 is TGTGCCAGCAGCGTGGGGACAGGGGGCAATCATGGCTACACCTTC. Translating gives CASSVGTGGNHGYTF.

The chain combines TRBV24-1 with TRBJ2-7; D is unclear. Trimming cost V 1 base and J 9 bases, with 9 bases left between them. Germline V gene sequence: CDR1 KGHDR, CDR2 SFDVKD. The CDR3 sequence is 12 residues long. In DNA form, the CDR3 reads TGTGCCACCAGTGATTTTTCCGGTGGGCAGTACTTC. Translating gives CATSDFSGGQYF.

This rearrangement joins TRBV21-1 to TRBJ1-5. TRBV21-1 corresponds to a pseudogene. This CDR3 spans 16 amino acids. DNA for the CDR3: TGTGCCAGCAGCAAAGCGAGCCGTGATAGCAATCAGCCCCAGCATTTT. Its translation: CASSKASRDSNQPQHF.